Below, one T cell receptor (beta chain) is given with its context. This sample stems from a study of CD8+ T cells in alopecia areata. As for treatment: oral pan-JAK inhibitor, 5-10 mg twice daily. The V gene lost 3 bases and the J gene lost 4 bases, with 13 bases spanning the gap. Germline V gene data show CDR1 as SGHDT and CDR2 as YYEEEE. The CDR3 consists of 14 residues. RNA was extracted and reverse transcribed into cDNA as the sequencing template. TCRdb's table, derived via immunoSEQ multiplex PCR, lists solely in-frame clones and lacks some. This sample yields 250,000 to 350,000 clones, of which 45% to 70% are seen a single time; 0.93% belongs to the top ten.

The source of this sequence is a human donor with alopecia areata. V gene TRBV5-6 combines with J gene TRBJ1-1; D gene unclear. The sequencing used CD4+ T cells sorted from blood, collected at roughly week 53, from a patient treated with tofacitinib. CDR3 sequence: CASSWRMIGTEAFF. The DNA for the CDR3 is TGTGCCAGCAGCTGGAGGATGATAGGCACTGAAGCTTTCTTT.